At least ten counts were recorded for the clone carrying this T cell receptor beta chain. Distinct nucleotide sequences in the sample also encode this CDR3. Sequencing used immunoSEQ multiplex PCR; TCRdb keeps in-frame clones, though not all of them. This table holds more than 200,000 clones, over 80% found once. This sample was taken from a study of blood T cell repertoires in COVID-19. Material for sequencing was peripheral blood. The source is a man aged 40-49 years with acute or convalescent COVID-19.

CDR3 nucleotides: TGCGCCAGCAGCCAAGCCCTGGACAGATTAAACACCGGGGAGCTGTTTTTT. Amino acid sequence: CASSQALDRLNTGELFF. The rearrangement joins TRBV4-1 to TRBJ2-2; weak D call: TRBD1 (6 bases). There are 17 residues in the CDR3. CDR1 MGHRA and CDR2 YSYEKL come from the germline V gene. Trimming stripped 1 base from V and 2 bases from J, with 14 bases between.